Included here is one T cell receptor beta chain sequence, with context. Its antigen is unknown. Data came from immunoSEQ multiplex PCR; TCRdb stores just in-frame clones and leaves some out. The sample lists roughly 330,000 clones; 75% to 90% were seen once. Trimming pared 3 bases from V and 6 bases from J, leaving 10 bases between. The CDR3 length is 13 residues. Looked up from germline, CDR1 is MNHEY and CDR2 is SMNVEV (reference sequence). This specimen comes from a study of cytomegalovirus exposure and HLA in healthy donors. The study, taken as a whole, reports: Most sequenced TCRs were rare (though some public TCRs occurred in many donors).

This receptor was obtained from a woman between 25 and 40 years old in good health and CMV-seropositive. The sample was PBMCs. The chain employs TRBV27 and TRBJ2-3; a possible D gene is TRBD2 (6 bases). In nucleotides, the CDR3 is TGTGCCAGCAGTTTCGGAGGGTGGGATACGCAGTATTTT. Translated: CASSFGGWDTQYF.